This TCR beta chain comes out of a study of T cell responses to AZD1222 COVID-19 vaccine. Findings and caveats of the study: Reportedly, nearly half the spike-specific TCRs target unmutated variant regions. Females made up more of the donors, who were largely white British, and clonal diversity may have come out too low. Only 5 to 7 individuals given AZD1222 were seropositive at baseline. There were vaccine-associated CD4 TCRs across spike, dominant at 160-218 and 743-854.

Concerning this clone: What it recognizes is unknown.

The method was immunoSEQ multiplex PCR; TCRdb's version includes in-frame clones alone and lacks a portion of them. The sample lists about 94,000 clones, around nine tenths occurring once. The source of this sequence is an adult in good health. Sample: peripheral blood, taken on day 0 of AZD1222 vaccination.

CDR3 in amino acids: CSARIVNTEAFF. In DNA form, the CDR3 reads TGCAGCGCCCGGATAGTGAACACTGAAGCTTTCTTT. J is TRBJ1-1 and V is TRBV29-1, with unresolved D. Germline V gene lookup returns CDR1 SQVTM and CDR2 ANQGSEA. This CDR3 spans 12 amino acids. Deletions cut 7 bases from V and 0 bases from J, with 9 bases between. Complete variable domain (other parts from reference TRBV29-1 and TRBJ1-1): SAVISQKPSRDICQRGTSLTIQCQVDSQVTMMFWYRQQPGQSLTLIATANQGSEATYESGFVIDKFPISRPNLTFSTLTVSNMSPEDSSIYLCSARIVNTEAFFGQGTRLTVV.